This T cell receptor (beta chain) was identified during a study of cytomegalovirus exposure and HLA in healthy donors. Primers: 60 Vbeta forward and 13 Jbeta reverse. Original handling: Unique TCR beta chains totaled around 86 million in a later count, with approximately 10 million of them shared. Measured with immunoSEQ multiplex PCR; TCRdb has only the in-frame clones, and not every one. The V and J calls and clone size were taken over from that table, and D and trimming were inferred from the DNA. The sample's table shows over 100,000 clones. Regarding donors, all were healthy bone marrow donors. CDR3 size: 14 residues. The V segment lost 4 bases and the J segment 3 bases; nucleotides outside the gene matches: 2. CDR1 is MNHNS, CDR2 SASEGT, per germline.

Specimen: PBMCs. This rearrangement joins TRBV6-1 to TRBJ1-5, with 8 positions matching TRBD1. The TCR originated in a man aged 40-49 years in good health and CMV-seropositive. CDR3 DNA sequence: TGTGCCAGCAGTGGGACAGGGACCAATCAGCCCCAGCATTTT. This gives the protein CASSGTGTNQPQHF.